These T cell receptor beta chains were read from a single sample in a study of blood T cell repertoires in COVID-19. The repertoire was sequenced with immunoSEQ multiplex PCR; TCRdb's copy has only in-frame clones and lacks some. The sample has approximately 90,000 clones; 65% to 85% are singletons. Material for sequencing was peripheral blood. The origin of the receptors is a woman of 80 years or more with active or convalescent COVID-19. Each CDR3 is given with its conserved first and last residue. A D gene is named only where the DNA matches it firmly. Size is stated for part of the rows, as once, few or many counts, or as a class when the clone is expanded.

>TRBV6-2/TRBV6-3|-|TRBJ1-1|-
CASSYGSGEAFF
TGTGCCAGCAGTTACGGTTCGGGGGAAGCTTTCTTT
>TRBV5-6|TRBD1|TRBJ2-7|-
CASSSDLGGPNEQYF
TGTGCCAGCAGCAGTGACTTAGGGGGCCCCAACGAGCAGTACTTC
>TRBV5-1|-|TRBJ1-2|few
CASSLTGTQGSGYTF
TGCGCCAGCAGCTTAACCGGGACCCAGGGGAGTGGCTACACCTTC
>TRBV28|TRBD1|TRBJ2-3|-
CASSPLSGGSDTQYF
TGTGCCAGCTCTCCCCTGTCAGGGGGATCAGATACGCAGTATTTT
>TRBV2|TRBD1|TRBJ1-2|-
CASSGTGANYGYTF
TGTGCCAGCAGTGGAACAGGGGCTAACTATGGCTACACCTTC
>TRBV9|TRBD2|TRBJ2-3|-
CASSDGTSHQLNTDTQYF
TGTGCCAGCAGCGACGGGACTAGCCACCAACTAAACACAGATACGCAGTATTTT
>TRBV4-3|-|TRBJ2-3|-
CASSQTNPPDTQYF
TGCGCCAGCAGCCAGACAAACCCCCCAGATACGCAGTATTTT
>TRBV7-2|-|TRBJ2-5|-
CASSLDNASRMAQYF
TGTGCCAGCAGCTTAGATAATGCAAGCAGGATGGCCCAGTACTTC
>TRBV29-1|-|TRBJ2-1|-
CSVEGGYNEQFF
TGCAGCGTTGAAGGCGGGTACAATGAGCAGTTCTTC
>TRBV18|TRBD1|TRBJ1-1|-
CASSPGTGGNTEAFF
TGTGCCAGCTCACCCGGGACAGGGGGTAACACTGAAGCTTTCTTT
>TRBV3-1/TRBV3-2|-|TRBJ1-6|-
CASSQAGVNSPLHF
TGTGCCAGCAGCCAAGCAGGGGTTAATTCACCCCTCCACTTT
>TRBV5-1|TRBD1|TRBJ2-1|once
CASRKQGDNEQFF
TGCGCCAGCAGGAAACAGGGGGATAATGAGCAGTTCTTC
>TRBV10-1|-|TRBJ2-5|-
CASSPRGQETQYF
TGCGCCAGCAGTCCCAGGGGCCAAGAGACCCAGTACTTC
>TRBV5-1|TRBD2|TRBJ2-1|-
CASSLGLAVYNEQFF
TGCGCCAGCAGCTTGGGACTAGCGGTCTACAATGAGCAGTTCTTC
>TRBV28|-|TRBJ1-1|-
CASSPGQKNTEAFF
TGTGCCAGCAGTCCGGGACAAAAGAACACTGAAGCTTTCTTT
>TRBV3-1/TRBV3-2|TRBD2|TRBJ2-5|-
CASSRGSGGPAVMETQYF
TGTGCCAGCAGCCGTGGAAGCGGGGGGCCCGCCGTCATGGAGACCCAGTACTTC
>TRBV2|TRBD2|TRBJ2-3|-
CASRIRLAGGGDTQYF
TGTGCCAGCAGAATCAGACTAGCGGGGGGTGGGGATACGCAGTATTTT
>TRBV19|-|TRBJ1-5|-
CASSRTSNQPQHF
TGTGCCAGTAGTAGGACAAGCAATCAGCCCCAGCATTTT
>TRBV18|-|TRBJ2-3|-
CASSYRVSTSSTDTQYF
TGTGCCAGCTCATACAGGGTTTCCACTTCTAGCACAGATACGCAGTATTTT
>TRBV10-3|-|TRBJ2-1|-
CAIAAGPGEQFF
TGTGCCATCGCCGCGGGTCCGGGTGAGCAGTTCTTC
>TRBV28|TRBD1|TRBJ1-2|-
CASSFPNPGQGEGYTF
TGTGCCAGCAGTTTCCCCAACCCGGGACAGGGCGAAGGCTACACCTTC
>TRBV19|TRBD1|TRBJ1-5|-
CACQPGQGHHQPQHF
TGTGCCTGCCAGCCGGGACAGGGCCACCATCAGCCCCAGCATTTT
>TRBV7-9|-|TRBJ2-1|-
CASGGGLSNSYNEQFF
TGTGCCAGCGGGGGGGGCCTATCAAATTCCTACAATGAGCAGTTCTTC
>TRBV28|-|TRBJ1-3|once
CASSSHSDGGNTIYF
TGTGCCAGCAGTTCACACAGTGACGGTGGAAACACCATATATTTT
>TRBV6-5|-|TRBJ1-2|-
CASSQGTANYGYTF
TGTGCCAGCAGTCAGGGTACTGCGAACTATGGCTACACCTTC
>TRBV30|TRBD1|TRBJ2-7|-
CALTGGSSYEQYF
TGTGCTTTGACAGGGGGGAGCTCCTACGAGCAGTACTTC
>TRBV5-4|-|TRBJ1-1|-
CASSPSTQGSKNTEAFF
TGTGCCAGCAGCCCAAGCACCCAGGGAAGTAAGAACACTGAAGCTTTCTTT
>TRBV11-3|TRBD1|TRBJ2-7|-
CASSLRQGPFEQYF
TGTGCCAGCAGCTTAAGACAGGGTCCGTTCGAGCAGTACTTC
>TRBV9|TRBD1|TRBJ2-2|-
CASSSDRGDTGELFF
TGTGCCAGCAGTTCCGACAGGGGAGACACCGGGGAGCTGTTTTTT
>TRBV4-2|TRBD1|TRBJ1-5|-
CASSQVGQGLNQPQHF
TGTGCCAGCAGCCAGGTGGGACAGGGCCTTAATCAGCCCCAGCATTTT
>TRBV29-1|-|TRBJ1-1|-
CSADRYENTEAFF
TGCAGCGCAGACAGGTACGAGAACACTGAAGCTTTCTTT
>TRBV7-8|-|TRBJ1-1|-
CASSLGGRATEAFF
TGTGCCAGCAGCTTGGGGGGGCGCGCCACTGAAGCTTTCTTT
>TRBV3-1/TRBV3-2|-|TRBJ2-1|-
CASSLALEGNEQFF
TGTGCCAGCAGCCTCGCCTTGGAGGGCAATGAGCAGTTCTTC
>TRBV12-5|-|TRBJ1-5|-
CASGFWTGNQPQHF
TGTGCTAGTGGTTTTTGGACAGGCAATCAGCCCCAGCATTTT
>TRBV10-1|-|TRBJ2-3|-
CASSEIGDLATDTQYF
TGCGCCAGCAGTGAAATTGGAGATTTAGCCACAGATACGCAGTATTTT
>TRBV2|TRBD1|TRBJ1-3|-
CASSGPRTGAGNTIYF
TGTGCCAGCAGTGGACCAAGGACAGGGGCTGGAAACACCATATATTTT
>TRBV20-1|-|TRBJ1-2|-
CSAHGNYGYTF
TGCAGTGCTCACGGGAACTATGGCTACACCTTC
>TRBV7-3|-|TRBJ1-5|once
CASSPGRGEDQPQHF
TGTGCCAGCTCTCCCGGACGGGGGGAGGATCAGCCCCAGCATTTT
>TRBV4-1|-|TRBJ1-5|-
CASSQDRDQPQHF
TGCGCCAGCAGCCAAGACAGGGATCAGCCCCAGCATTTT
>TRBV10-2|TRBD1|TRBJ1-1|once
CASSAYRGTEAFF
TGCGCCAGCAGTGCTTACAGGGGAACTGAAGCTTTCTTT
>TRBV3-1/TRBV3-2|-|TRBJ2-5|-
CASSQDLVQVETQYF
TGTGCCAGCAGCCAAGATCTGGTTCAGGTGGAGACCCAGTACTTC
>TRBV11-1|TRBD1|TRBJ2-1|-
CASSSRDSVPNEQFF
TGTGCCAGCAGCTCCAGGGACAGCGTCCCGAATGAGCAGTTCTTC
>TRBV7-9|TRBD1|TRBJ1-2|-
CASSPTGVGGYTF
TGTGCCAGCAGCCCGACAGGGGTAGGTGGCTACACCTTC
>TRBV6-4|TRBD2|TRBJ2-1|-
CASSAAGGAYNEQFF
TGTGCCAGCAGTGCTGCGGGGGGCGCTTACAATGAGCAGTTCTTC
>TRBV24-1|TRBD1|TRBJ1-2|-
CATSDLRGQEGYTF
TGTGCCACCAGTGATTTAAGGGGGCAAGAAGGCTACACCTTC
>TRBV7-9|-|TRBJ1-6|-
CASSAQGSYNSPLHF
TGTGCCAGCAGCGCCCAGGGTTCCTATAATTCACCCCTCCACTTT
>TRBV9|-|TRBJ2-3|few
CASSVGGARTDTQYF
TGTGCCAGCAGCGTAGGCGGGGCCCGCACAGATACGCAGTATTTT
>TRBV7-9|-|TRBJ2-1|-
CASSFNRDNEQFF
TGTGCCAGCAGCTTCAATCGGGACAATGAGCAGTTCTTC
>TRBV14|-|TRBJ2-7|once
CASSPRQAPSRQYF
TGTGCCAGCAGCCCTCGACAAGCTCCCTCCCGGCAGTACTTC
>TRBV27|TRBD2|TRBJ2-3|-
CASQRLAASTDTQYF
TGTGCCAGCCAACGGCTAGCGGCCAGCACAGATACGCAGTATTTT
>TRBV19|TRBD1|TRBJ2-1|-
CATGKGQRRSYNEQFF
TGTGCCACGGGGAAGGGACAGCGTCGCTCCTACAATGAGCAGTTCTTC
>TRBV10-1|-|TRBJ1-5|few
CASSDPKTGYSNQPQHF
TGCGCCAGCAGTGACCCCAAAACAGGGTATAGCAATCAGCCCCAGCATTTT
>TRBV28|TRBD2|TRBJ2-3|-
CASSLPSGITDTQYF
TGTGCCAGCAGTTTACCTAGCGGGATCACAGATACGCAGTATTTT
>TRBV30|TRBD2|TRBJ2-7|few
CAWTTSDTSYEQYF
TGTGCCTGGACCACTAGCGACACTTCCTACGAGCAGTACTTC